The entry below gives a single T cell receptor beta chain sequence along with its context. Its antigen is unidentified. Using immunoSEQ multiplex PCR, the repertoire was profiled, and TCRdb retains in-frame clones only, with some absent. The repertoire consists of over 95,000 clones, with around 66% occurring once and the leading ten covering roughly 24%. These data originate in a study of shared clonotypes between healthy human individuals. Study-level points and caveats: Non-shared clonotypes showed lower generation probabilities than clonotypes common to all four donors.

All donors were healthy HIV-negative adults lacking recent acute infections or vaccinations. The sequencing input was memory CD8+ T cells sorted from blood. The subset here: CD45RO+ cells pooled with CCR7-negative TemRA cells. This receptor was taken from a woman aged 25 to 39 in good health.

The CDR3 region has the DNA TGTGCCAGCAGAAAGATGACCTTAGCCAAAAACATTCAGTACTTC. Translation gives CASRKMTLAKNIQYF. The J gene is TRBJ2-4, the V gene TRBV4-2, with D hard to call. Germline V gene data show CDR1 as LGHNA and CDR2 as YNFKEQ. The ends were cut back, 6 bases at V and 0 bases at J, with 12 bases in the middle. The CDR3 contains 15 residues.